The 14 T cell receptor beta chains reported below all come from one sample, sequenced in a study of identical twins. TCRdb used MiXCR to reprocess the 5' RACE reads, holding one entry per CDR3 protein. The sample holds about 520,000 distinct CDR3 sequences, around 20% seen once. These data were likewise used in another study, on T cells expressing NK-cell markers.

The source material was CD4+ T cells sorted from blood. The receptors derive from a woman younger than 30 in good health.

Here the CDR3 reads CASSLAGGGSTYEQYF. CDR3 coding DNA: TGTGCCAGCAGCCTAGCGGGAGGCGGTAGCACCTACGAGCAGTACTTC. J is TRBJ2-7 and V is TRBV9; 11 bases align to TRBD2. In germline, CDR1 is SGDLS, CDR2 YYNGEE. The CDR3 runs to 16 residues. With V trimmed by 4 bases and J by 2 bases, 8 bases remained unmatched.

On this clonotype: One junction end does not reproduce the germline sequence, and a read error may be involved. In nucleotides, the CDR3 is TGTGTCAGCAGTTTCCACTTCTACGAGCAGTACTTC. Translating gives CVSSFHFYEQYF. This rearrangement joins TRBV12-3 or TRBV12-4 to TRBJ2-7, with D uncertain. The CDR3 has 12 residues.

This clonotype was seen many times. J is TRBJ2-7 and V is TRBV29-1; 7 nucleotides line up with TRBD1. Trimming cost V 1 base and J 3 bases; bases outside gene matches: 9. The CDR3 is 15 amino acids. Germline lookup yields CDR1 SQVTM and CDR2 ANQGSEA. The CDR3 here is CSVEAPDRANYEQYF. As DNA, the CDR3 is TGCAGCGTTGAAGCCCCCGACAGGGCTAACTACGAGCAGTACTTC.

A few counts support this clonotype. V is TRBV20-1 and J is TRBJ1-2; D unresolved. The germline V and J ends were trimmed by 0 bases and 4 bases, with 18 bases remaining between them. In germline, CDR1 is DFQATT, CDR2 SNEGSKA (reference sequence). This CDR3 region has 16 residues. The CDR3 spells CSARDGSPEGIYGYTF. Here the CDR3 DNA reads TGCAGTGCTAGAGATGGCAGCCCCGAAGGTATCTATGGCTACACCTTC.

This clonotype was counted only a few times. The rearrangement joins TRBV19 to TRBJ2-7; D possibly corresponds to TRBD2 (6 bases). Trimming cost V 7 bases and J 5 bases, with 18 bases left between them. This CDR3 has 14 amino acids. Germline loops: CDR1 LNHDA, CDR2 SQIVND (reference sequence). Here the CDR3 reads CASKVTGVNNEQYF. CDR3 DNA sequence: TGTGCCAGTAAGGTGACGGGAGTTAACAACGAGCAGTACTTC.

Here the CDR3 DNA reads TGTGCCAGCAGTTATACGGGGTACACGGGGGGCTACACCTTC. Its protein product is CASSYTGYTGGYTF. The V gene is TRBV6-5, the J gene TRBJ1-2; the D is unclear. Trimming took off 3 bases at V and 8 bases at J, with 16 bases between the two ends. Germline loops: CDR1 MNHEY, CDR2 SVGAGI. This CDR3 region has 14 residues.

The chain joins TRBV21-1 to TRBJ1-4; no DNA check was done on the table's D call, TRBD1. TRBV21-1 is a pseudogene. The CDR3 sequence is 16 residues long. The CDR3 spells CASSAQPGQGTEKLFF. CDR3 nucleotide sequence: TGTGCCAGCAGCGCACAGCCGGGACAGGGAACTGAAAAACTGTTTTTT.

The V gene is TRBV10-3, the J gene TRBJ1-1; D unresolved. Germline CDR1 and CDR2: ENHRY and SYGVKD. V lost 5 bases to trimming and J lost 6 bases, with 7 bases between them. This CDR3 region has 11 residues. The CDR3 spells CAISSSSEAFF. The CDR3 nucleotides are TGTGCCATCAGTTCAAGCTCTGAAGCTTTCTTT.

This clonotype was seen at least ten times. The rearrangement links TRBV11-2 to TRBJ2-7; a weak D match, TRBD2 (5 bases). This CDR3 is 15 amino acids long. V lost 5 bases to trimming and J lost 4 bases, with 18 bases between them. Per germline, CDR1 SGHAT and CDR2 FQNNGV. For the CDR3, the DNA is TGTGCCAGCAGCGAGGACCCGGGATCATTTTACGAGCAGTACTTC. The encoded protein is CASSEDPGSFYEQYF.

This clonotype appeared a few times. The CDR3 sequence is CAVQGSSYTF. The CDR3 DNA is TGTGCCGTCCAGGGTTCTAGCTACACCTTC. The J gene is TRBJ1-2, the V gene TRBV10-3, with a possible D match to TRBD1 (5 bases). Trimming left V 11 bases short and J 9 bases short, with 13 bases between. Germline assignment: CDR1 ENHRY and CDR2 SYGVKD. The CDR3 runs 10 residues.

This chain links TRBV20-1 with TRBJ2-1; 7 bases match TRBD2. V lost 2 bases, J lost 4 bases, and 11 bases stayed unmatched. Germline CDR1 DFQATT, CDR2 SNEGSKA (reference sequence). This CDR3 is 16 amino acids long. The CDR3 DNA reads as TGCAGTGCTAGAAAAAATAGCGGGCGCAGTTACAATGAGCAGTTCTTC. The encoded protein is CSARKNSGRSYNEQFF.

This clonotype came up a few times. The chain recombines TRBV20-1 with TRBJ2-1; D gene uncertain. The CDR3 loop spans 13 amino acids. In germline, CDR1 is DFQATT, CDR2 SNEGSKA (reference sequence). Trimming took off 3 bases at V and 0 bases at J, with 6 bases between the two ends. CDR3 protein: CSASGYSYNEQFF. CDR3 bases: TGCAGTGCTAGTGGCTACTCCTACAATGAGCAGTTCTTC.

The table lists this clonotype with a few counts. The chain uses TRBV7-9 and TRBJ1-6; 7 bases line up with TRBD1. The V gene's germline CDR1 is SEHNR and CDR2 FQNEAQ (reference sequence). The J segment lost 11 bases and the V segment lost 5 bases, leaving 3 bases of the junction unmatched. The CDR3 totals 12 residues. CDR3 nucleotides: TGTGCCAGCAGCGCACAGGGGACACCCCTCCACTTT. As protein: CASSAQGTPLHF.

The chain couples TRBV6-1 to TRBJ2-4; 7 bases align to TRBD1. With V trimmed by 4 bases and J by 3 bases, 3 bases remained unmatched. Per the germline V gene, CDR1 is MNHNS and CDR2 is SASEGT. There are 14 residues in the CDR3. CDR3 sequence (DNA): TGTGCCAGCAGTGGGGGACAGAACAAAAACATTCAGTACTTC. Translated, it gives CASSGGQNKNIQYF.